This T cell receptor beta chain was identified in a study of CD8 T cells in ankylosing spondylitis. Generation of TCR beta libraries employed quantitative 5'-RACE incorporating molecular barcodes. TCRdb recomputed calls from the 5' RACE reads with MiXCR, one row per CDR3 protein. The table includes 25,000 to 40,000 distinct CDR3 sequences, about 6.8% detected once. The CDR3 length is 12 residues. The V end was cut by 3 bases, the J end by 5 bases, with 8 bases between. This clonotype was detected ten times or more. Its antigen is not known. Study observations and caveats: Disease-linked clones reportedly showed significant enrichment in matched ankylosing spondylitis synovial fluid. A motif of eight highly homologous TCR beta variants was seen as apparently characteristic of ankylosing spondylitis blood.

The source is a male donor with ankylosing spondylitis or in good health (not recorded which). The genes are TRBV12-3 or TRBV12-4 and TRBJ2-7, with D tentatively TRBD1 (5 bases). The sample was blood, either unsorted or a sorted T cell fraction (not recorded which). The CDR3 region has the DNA TGTGCCAGCAGTTTCAGGGTCCACGAGCAGTACTTC. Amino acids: CASSFRVHEQYF.